These 27 T cell receptor beta chains were all obtained from the same sample, sequenced in a study of blood T cell repertoires in COVID-19. TCRdb's table, derived via immunoSEQ multiplex PCR, lists solely in-frame clones and lacks some. The sample has over 60,000 clones, under 90% seen once. Source material: peripheral blood. Receptors were obtained from a man between 65 and 85 years old with active or convalescent COVID-19.

J is TRBJ2-6 and V is TRBV5-1; perhaps TRBD1 as D (5 bases). The V and J ends lost 2 bases and 4 bases respectively, with 16 bases between them. This CDR3 region has 17 residues. Germline lookup yields CDR1 SGHRS and CDR2 YFSETQ. CDR3 residues: CASSFAGQSLGANVLTF. The CDR3 DNA sequence: TGCGCCAGCAGCTTCGCAGGGCAGTCTCTGGGGGCCAACGTCCTGACTTTC. Looking up the rest from reference TRBV5-1 and TRBJ2-6 gives the full variable domain: KAGVTQTPRYLIKTRGQQVTLSCSPISGHRSVSWYQQTPGQGLQFLFEYFSETQRNKGNFPGRFSGRQFSNSRSEMNVSTLELGDSALYLCASSFAGQSLGANVLTFGAGSRLTVL.

V is TRBV28 and J is TRBJ1-1, with D tentatively TRBD1 (6 bases). V was clipped by 5 bases and J by 4 bases, with 14 bases between them. This CDR3 has 14 amino acids. CDR1 and CDR2 from the germline V gene are MDHEN and SYDVKM. The CDR3 DNA sequence: TGTGCCAGCAGTATCAGGGGAGGGGGCACTGAAGCTTTCTTT. Translating it yields CASSIRGGGTEAFF.

The chain carries TRBV5-4 and TRBJ2-7, with TRBD1 matching 12 bases. This CDR3 has 16 amino acids. Trimming at V came to 4 bases and at J to 3 bases, leaving 8 bases not matched to a gene. Germline CDR1 and CDR2: SGHNT and YYREEE (reference sequence). CDR3 sequence (DNA): TGTGCCAGCAGCACAGGGGGGGACAGGGGGCTCTACGAGCAGTACTTC. It yields the protein CASSTGGDRGLYEQYF. The full variable domain, in which reference TRBV5-4 and TRBJ2-7 provide the parts outside the CDR3, is ETGVTQSPTHLIKTRGQQVTLRCSSQSGHNTVSWYQQALGQGPQFIFQYYREEENGRGNFPPRFSGLQFPNYSSELNVNALELDDSALYLCASSTGGDRGLYEQYFGPGTRLTVT.

CDR3 amino acids: CASSRGTTREDEQYF. DNA for the CDR3: TGTGCCAGCAGTCGTGGGACTACCCGGGAGGACGAGCAGTACTTC. The chain combines TRBV14 with TRBJ2-7, with TRBD2 matching over 7 bases. The CDR3 is 15 residues long. The V segment lost 6 bases and the J segment 5 bases; nucleotides outside the gene matches: 13. Germline V gives CDR1 SGHDN, CDR2 FVKESK.

The chain uses TRBV4-2 and TRBJ1-3; D is possibly TRBD1 (6 bases). This CDR3 has 14 amino acids. Germline V gene data show CDR1 as LGHNA and CDR2 as YNFKEQ. Trimming cost V 3 bases and J 2 bases, with 8 bases left between them. The CDR3: CASSQGATGNTIYF. The CDR3 DNA reads TGTGCCAGCAGCCAGGGGGCAACTGGAAACACCATATATTTT.

The V and J genes are TRBV2 and TRBJ2-1, with D possibly matching TRBD2 (5 bases). CDR1 is SNHLY and CDR2 is FYNNEI in the germline V gene. The CDR3 has 14 amino acids. V was clipped by 8 bases and J by 9 bases, with 20 bases between them. In DNA form, the CDR3 reads TGTGCCAGCGGGGAAATTTCCGGAGGCGGTGAGCAGTTCTTC. Protein: CASGEISGGGEQFF.

The chain recombines TRBV24-1 with TRBJ1-1, with D hard to call. Trimming took off 9 bases at V and 5 bases at J, with 15 bases between the two ends. Per the germline V gene, CDR1 is KGHDR and CDR2 is SFDVKD. The CDR3 totals 13 residues. Here the CDR3 reads CATRSGMWTEAFF. The CDR3 region has the DNA TGTGCCACCCGATCGGGGATGTGGACTGAAGCTTTCTTT.

Regarding this clone: One end of the junction fails to match germline, which may point to a read error. Other DNA variants within this sample encode the same CDR3. The chain carries TRBV2 and TRBJ1-5, with 7 bases that match TRBD1. CDR1 SNHLY and CDR2 FYNNEI come from the germline V gene. The CDR3 consists of 14 residues. CDR3 sequence (DNA): TGTGCCAGCAGCGAAGACAGGGTAGGTCAGCCCCAGCATTTT. Amino acid sequence: CASSEDRVGQPQHF.

The chain carries TRBV27 and TRBJ1-1, with TRBD1 identical over 9 bases. J lost 3 bases, V lost 5 bases, and 19 bases had no gene match. There are 19 residues in the CDR3. Germline V gives CDR1 MNHEY, CDR2 SMNVEV (reference sequence). The CDR3 loop reads CASSLNLDAGTGTYTEAFF. The CDR3 DNA is TGTGCCAGCAGTCTAAACCTTGACGCCGGGACAGGGACATACACTGAAGCTTTCTTT.

The chain is built from TRBV25-1 and TRBJ2-3, with a weak D call TRBD1 (6 bases). The CDR3 spans 15 residues. The germline V gene encodes CDR1 MGHDK and CDR2 SYGVNS. V lost 4 bases, J lost 0 bases, and 11 bases lay in between. The DNA of the CDR3 is TGTGCCAGCAGTGCCTCAGGGGTTAGCACAGATACGCAGTATTTT. Protein product: CASSASGVSTDTQYF.

The V call is TRBV28, the J call TRBJ1-2, with D uncertain. In germline, CDR1 is MDHEN, CDR2 SYDVKM. Trimming shortened V by 7 bases and J by 0 bases, and 15 bases separated the two germline ends. The CDR3 is 15 residues long. CDR3 sequence (DNA): TGTGCCAGCACCCAGGCCGGATCAGCTAACTATGGCTACACCTTC. The encoded protein is CASTQAGSANYGYTF.

The rearrangement uses TRBV21-1 and TRBJ2-7; the D call in the table, TRBD1, was not verified against the DNA. TRBV21-1 is described as a pseudogene. The CDR3 spans 14 residues. CDR3 sequence: CASSPSQGTYEQYF. In nucleotides, the CDR3 is TGTGCCAGCAGCCCCAGCCAGGGTACTTACGAGCAGTACTTC.

The V gene is TRBV5-1, the J gene TRBJ2-3; weak D call: TRBD2 (6 bases). CDR3 length: 16 amino acids. The germline CDR1 and CDR2 sequences are SGHRS and YFSETQ. Between the trimmed V and J ends, which lost 0 bases and 0 bases, there was a span of 11 bases. CDR3 protein: CASSLGASASTDTQYF. CDR3 bases: TGCGCCAGCAGCTTGGGGGCTAGCGCTAGCACAGATACGCAGTATTTT.

The chain uses TRBV7-3 and TRBJ2-3; TRBD2 aligns across 8 bases. V lost 5 bases, J lost 4 bases, and 14 bases stayed unmatched. Germline V gene data show CDR1 as SGHTA and CDR2 as FQGTGA. The CDR3 is 17 amino acids. The DNA of the CDR3 is TGTGCCAGCAGCCGGAACCCGGGTCTAGCGGGCTCAGATACGCAGTATTTT. It codes for CASSRNPGLAGSDTQYF.

V is TRBV28 and J is TRBJ1-2; D may be TRBD1 (6 bases). The CDR3 runs 14 residues. The germline V gene has CDR1 MDHEN and CDR2 SYDVKM. V dropped 5 bases and J dropped 6 bases, with 16 bases sitting between them. CDR3 residues: CASSKSTGGHGYTF. The CDR3 bases are TGTGCCAGCAGTAAGTCGACAGGCGGTCATGGCTACACCTTC.

The chain uses TRBV18 and TRBJ2-5, with D possibly being TRBD2 (6 bases). V lost 2 bases to trimming and J lost 0 bases, with 7 bases between them. CDR1 and CDR2 (germline): KGHSH, LQKENI. This CDR3 region has 14 residues. For the CDR3, the DNA is TGTGCCAGCTCACCAGGGGGGTACCAAGAGACCCAGTACTTC. Translating it yields CASSPGGYQETQYF.

This clone was counted a few times. The chain carries TRBV6-2 or TRBV6-3 and TRBJ2-5; 9 bases align to TRBD2. The CDR3 spans 17 residues. Germline values: CDR1 MNHEY, CDR2 SVGEGT. With V trimmed by 2 bases and J by 5 bases, 12 bases remained unmatched. CDR3 coding DNA: TGTGCCAGCAGTTACGTGGCGGGAGGGCCGGAGCGGGAGACCCAGTACTTC. Its protein is CASSYVAGGPERETQYF.

The CDR3 DNA follows: TGTGCCAGCAGCGATCTCGGTGAAAAACTGTTTTTT. Translating gives CASSDLGEKLFF. The chain recombines TRBV5-4 with TRBJ1-4; D not resolved. The CDR3 consists of 12 residues. Germline assignment: CDR1 SGHNT and CDR2 YYREEE (reference sequence). Deletions cut 4 bases from V and 7 bases from J, with 8 bases between.

V usage is TRBV19 and J usage is TRBJ1-1, with D possibly matching TRBD1 (5 bases). Deletions cut 9 bases from V and 4 bases from J, with 12 bases between. The CDR3 extends over 12 amino acids. Germline V CDR1 and CDR2: LNHDA, SQIVND (reference sequence). The CDR3 nucleotides read TGTGCCAGCATTGTGGGGGGCACTGAAGCTTTCTTT. This sequence encodes CASIVGGTEAFF.

V is TRBV27 and J is TRBJ2-3; 9 bases line up with TRBD2. The V gene end was trimmed by 4 bases and the J gene end by 4 bases; junction bases not matched to a gene: 9. CDR1 and CDR2 (germline): MNHEY, SMNVEV (reference sequence). The CDR3 runs to 16 residues. This CDR3 reads CASSSLAGGRPDTQYF. CDR3 nucleotides: TGTGCCAGCAGTTCTCTGGCGGGAGGGAGGCCAGATACGCAGTATTTT.

The J gene is TRBJ2-7, the V gene TRBV9; 11 bases align to TRBD2. Germline lookup yields CDR1 SGDLS and CDR2 YYNGEE. The CDR3 consists of 15 residues. V lost 1 base and J lost 4; bases outside the gene matches: 4. The CDR3 sequence: CASSVSSSGRYEQYF. The CDR3 DNA is TGTGCCAGCAGCGTAAGCTCTAGCGGGAGGTACGAGCAGTACTTC. Together with reference TRBV9 and TRBJ2-7, the CDR3 gives the full variable domain: DSGVTQTPKHLITATGQRVTLRCSPRSGDLSVYWYQQSLDQGLQFLIQYYNGEERAKGNILERFSAQQFPDLHSELNLSSLELGDSALYFCASSVSSSGRYEQYFGPGTRLTVT.

The gene calls are TRBV7-2 and TRBJ2-1; D perhaps matches TRBD2 (5 bases). V gave up 1 base and J gave up 6 bases, with 7 bases separating them. CDR1 and CDR2 (germline): SGHTA, FQGNSA. CDR3 size: 13 residues. The CDR3 reads CASSLVAGNEQFF. CDR3 bases: TGTGCCAGCAGCTTAGTTGCGGGCAATGAGCAGTTCTTC.

CDR3 in amino acids: CASSFHPGQANTGELFF. CDR3 bases: TGTGCCAGCAGTTTCCATCCGGGACAGGCGAACACCGGGGAGCTGTTTTTT. The chain uses TRBV28 and TRBJ2-2, with 8 bases that match TRBD1. The CDR3 consists of 17 residues. V shed 3 bases, J shed 0 bases, and the junction held 6 bases outside the gene matches. Germline CDR1 MDHEN, CDR2 SYDVKM.

The chain has TRBV3-1 (or the pseudogene TRBV3-2) and TRBJ1-1, with TRBD1 matching over 9 bases. In germline, CDR1 is LGHDT, CDR2 YNNKEL (reference sequence). The V segment lost 4 bases and the J segment 8 bases; nucleotides outside the gene matches: 5. The CDR3 is 13 residues long. The CDR3 region is CASSLWTGDEAFF. The CDR3 DNA is TGTGCCAGCAGCCTCTGGACAGGGGACGAAGCTTTCTTT.

This clone came up once. V usage is TRBV3-1 (or the pseudogene TRBV3-2) and J usage is TRBJ1-2; 7 bases match TRBD1. CDR1 LGHDT and CDR2 YNNKEL come from the germline V gene (reference sequence). After removal of 3 bases from V and 0 bases from J, the junction contained 4 bases not matched to a gene. The CDR3 extends over 15 amino acids. The DNA for the CDR3 is TGTGCCAGCAGCCACAGACAGGGAACTAACTATGGCTACACCTTC. It encodes CASSHRQGTNYGYTF.

The chain is built from TRBV30 and TRBJ2-7; a possible D gene is TRBD2 (5 bases). Trimming left V 3 bases short and J 6 bases short, with 15 bases between. Germline assignment: CDR1 GTSNPN and CDR2 SVGIG (reference sequence). The CDR3 is made up of 13 amino acids. In DNA form, the CDR3 reads TGTGCCTGGAGAAAAGAGGGATCTTCCGAGCAGTACTTC. As protein: CAWRKEGSSEQYF.

This chain links TRBV15 with TRBJ1-5, with D unresolved. Germline loops: CDR1 LNHNV, CDR2 YYDKDF (reference sequence). V lost 0 bases and J 7 bases, leaving 4 bases between the germline ends. The CDR3 loop spans 12 amino acids. The CDR3 loop reads CATSRDVQPQHF. CDR3 sequence (DNA): TGTGCCACCAGCAGAGACGTACAGCCCCAGCATTTT.